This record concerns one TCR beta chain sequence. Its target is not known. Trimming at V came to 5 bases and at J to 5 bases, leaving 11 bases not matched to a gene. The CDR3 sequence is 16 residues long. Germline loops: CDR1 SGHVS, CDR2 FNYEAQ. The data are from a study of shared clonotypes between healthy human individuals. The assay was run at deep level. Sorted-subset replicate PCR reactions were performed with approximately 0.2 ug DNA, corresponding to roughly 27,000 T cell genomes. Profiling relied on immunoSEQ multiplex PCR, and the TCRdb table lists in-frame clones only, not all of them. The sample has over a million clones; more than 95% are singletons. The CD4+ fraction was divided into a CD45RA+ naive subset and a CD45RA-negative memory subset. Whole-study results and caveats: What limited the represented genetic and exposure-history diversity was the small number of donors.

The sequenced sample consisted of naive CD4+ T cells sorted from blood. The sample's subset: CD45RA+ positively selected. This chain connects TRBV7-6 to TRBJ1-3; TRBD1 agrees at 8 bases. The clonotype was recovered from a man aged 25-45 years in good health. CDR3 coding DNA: TGTGCCAGCAGCGCCTCTCCGACAGGGGTACGAAACACCATATATTTT. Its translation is CASSASPTGVRNTIYF.